Listed below are T cell receptor beta chains from one sample, sequenced in a study of T cells in Graves' hyperthyroidism and ophthalmopathy. TCRdb independently ran MiXCR on the multiplex PCR reads; one entry per CDR3 protein. The sample carries about 510,000 distinct CDR3 sequences, approximately 49% recorded once. The sample comprised peripheral blood or thyroid tissue (not recorded which). The source is an adult woman with Graves' disease, either hyperthyroidism or ophthalmopathy (not recorded which). CDR3s include the opening cysteine and the closing phenylalanine or tryptophan. D genes are given only for firm matches. Size tells how often a clone was seen (once, few, many) or the class of an expanded clone, and some rows leave it out.

J gene | V gene | clone size | D gene | CDR3 protein | CDR3 DNA
TRBJ1-5 | TRBV19 | few | NA | CASSIAPNQPQHF | TGTGCCAGTAGTATAGCCCCCAATCAGCCCCAGCATTTT
TRBJ2-2 | TRBV2 | NA | NA | CASSVISNTGELFF | TGTGCCAGCAGTGTGATCAGTAACACCGGGGAGCTGTTTTTT
TRBJ1-1 | TRBV12-3/TRBV12-4 | NA | NA | CASSPGRAGSEAFF | TGTGCCAGCAGTCCCGGGCGGGCGGGCTCTGAAGCTTTCTTT
TRBJ1-5 | TRBV20-1 | many | TRBD1 | CSATGDSSNQPQHF | TGCAGTGCTACTGGGGACAGCTCCAATCAGCCCCAGCATTTT
TRBJ2-7 | TRBV29-1 | many | NA | CSVEDLGLWYF | TGCAGCGTTGAAGATTTGGGGTTGTGGTACTTC
TRBJ1-1 | TRBV7-9 | NA | NA | CASSPQTAMRAFF | TGTGCCAGCAGCCCCCAGACAGCCATGAGGGCTTTCTTT
TRBJ1-5 | TRBV2 | NA | NA | CASSESRNQPQHF | TGTGCCAGCAGTGAATCCCGGAATCAGCCCCAGCATTTT
TRBJ1-1 | TRBV12-3/TRBV12-4 | many | NA | CASSLGGKGTEAFF | TGTGCCAGCAGTTTAGGGGGCAAGGGCACTGAAGCTTTCTTT
TRBJ2-7 | TRBV29-1 | NA | NA | CSVVGYEQYF | TGCAGCGTTGTCGGGTACGAGCAGTACTTC
TRBJ2-6 | TRBV5-1 | few | TRBD1 | CASRTGTGSGANVLTF | TGCGCCAGCAGGACCGGGACAGGGTCCGGGGCCAACGTCCTGACTTTC
TRBJ2-2 | TRBV2 | few | NA | CASSRIGIGELFF | TGCGCCAGCAGCCGGATTGGAATTGGGGAGCTGTTTTTT
TRBJ2-2 | TRBV7-3 | NA | NA | CASSLNRANTGELSW | TGTGCCAGCAGCTTAAACAGGGCGAACACCGGGGAGCTGTCTTGG
TRBJ1-6 | TRBV9 | NA | NA | CASSGDNYNSPLHF | TGTGCCAGCAGCGGGGACAACTATAATTCACCCCTCCACTTT
TRBJ2-7 | TRBV7-2 | many | NA | CASSLDRSEQYF | TGTGCCAGCAGCTTAGACCGGAGCGAGCAGTACTTC
TRBJ1-5 | TRBV9 | NA | NA | CASSVAGGSNQPQHF | TGTGCCAGCAGCGTTGCTGGGGGTAGCAATCAGCCCCAGCATTTT
TRBJ2-7 | TRBV7-2 | NA | NA | CASSWDLVGEQYF | TGTGCCAGCAGCTGGGACCTGGTGGGCGAGCAGTACTTC
TRBJ1-1 | TRBV7-9 | many | TRBD1 | CASTRQGANTEAFF | TGTGCCAGCACCCGACAGGGGGCGAACACTGAAGCTTTCTTT
TRBJ1-2 | TRBV5-8 | many | NA | CASSPPGTGNYGYTF | TGTGCCAGCAGCCCCCCAGGAACAGGGAACTATGGCTACACCTTC
TRBJ2-7 | TRBV5-6 | NA | NA | CASSLAGNWREQYF | TGTGCCAGCAGCTTGGCAGGGAATTGGCGCGAGCAGTACTTC
TRBJ1-6 | TRBV10-3 | few | NA | CASSRGSSPLHF | TGTGCCAGCAGTCGGGGTAGTTCACCCCTCCACTTT
TRBJ1-2 | TRBV20-1 | few | NA | CSARVVGGYTF | TGCAGTGCTAGAGTTGTGGGCGGCTACACCTTC
TRBJ2-2 | TRBV5-1 | NA | TRBD1 | CASSTTVQGATGELSW | TGCGCCAGCAGCACCACAGTGCAGGGGGCGACCGGGGAGCTGTCTTGG
TRBJ2-2 | TRBV6-1 | NA | TRBD1 | CASSEGDRDTGELFF | TGTGCCAGCAGTGAAGGTGACAGGGACACCGGGGAGCTGTTTTTT
TRBJ2-5 | TRBV29-1 | NA | TRBD2 | CSGRTSGRETQYF | TGCAGCGGACGGACTAGCGGGAGAGAGACCCAGTACTTC
TRBJ2-5 | TRBV5-1 | NA | TRBD1 | CASSPHRGSLETQYF | TGCGCCAGCAGCCCACACAGGGGATCCCTCGAGACCCAGTACTTC
TRBJ2-6 | TRBV29-1 | many | NA | CSVSSSGANVLTF | TGCAGCGTTTCCTCCTCTGGGGCCAACGTCCTGACTTTC
TRBJ1-1 | TRBV7-8 | few | TRBD1 | CASSLKGANTEAFF | TGTGCCAGCAGCTTAAAGGGGGCTAACACTGAAGCTTTCTTT
TRBJ1-1 | TRBV10-3 | few | NA | CAISEQWDIGTTEAFF | TGTGCCATCAGTGAGCAATGGGACATAGGAACGACTGAAGCTTTCTTT
TRBJ1-2 | TRBV9 | many | NA | CASSVDTRSQGGYTF | TGTGCCAGCAGCGTGGACACAAGGTCGCAGGGTGGCTACACCTTC
TRBJ1-1 | TRBV28 | NA | NA | CASSTLARTEAFF | TGTGCCAGCAGTACGTTGGCGCGCACTGAAGCTTTCTTT
TRBJ2-5 | TRBV29-1 | many | TRBD2 | CSVAAGTSDETQYF | TGCAGCGTTGCGGCCGGGACTAGTGATGAGACCCAGTACTTC
TRBJ1-2 | TRBV2 | NA | NA | CVSAGSWGFYGYTF | TGTGTCTCGGCGGGTTCGTGGGGGTTCTATGGCTACACCTTC
TRBJ1-5 | TRBV29-1 | NA | NA | CSVGQGTVGNQPQHF | TGCAGCGTTGGGCAGGGCACGGTGGGCAATCAGCCCCAGCATTTT
TRBJ1-1 | TRBV12-3/TRBV12-4 | NA | NA | CASSWAQKTDMNTEAFF | TGTGCCAGCAGTTGGGCCCAAAAGACAGACATGAACACTGAAGCTTTCTTT
TRBJ2-5 | TRBV3-1 | NA | TRBD1 | CASKLVPGQGGEETQYF | TGTGCCAGCAAACTAGTCCCGGGACAGGGGGGGGAAGAGACCCAGTACTTC
TRBJ2-5 | TRBV7-2 | NA | NA | CASSWKTKETQYF | TGTGCCAGCAGCTGGAAGACCAAGGAGACCCAGTACTTC
TRBJ1-1 | TRBV20-1 | many | NA | CSALTARYTEAFF | TGCAGTGCTTTGACAGCGCGCTACACTGAAGCTTTCTTT
TRBJ1-4 | TRBV29-1 | NA | NA | CSVRGRTGEKLFF | TGCAGCGTTCGGGGCAGAACGGGTGAAAAACTGTTTTTT
TRBJ1-5 | TRBV6-4 | few | NA | CASSVRNGRNQPQHF | TGTGCCAGCAGTGTGCGAAACGGGAGGAATCAGCCCCAGCATTTT
TRBJ2-7 | TRBV5-1 | NA | NA | CASSFNKGEQYF | TGCGCCAGCAGCTTTAATAAGGGCGAGCAGTACTTC
TRBJ1-5 | TRBV20-1 | NA | NA | CSAPTGSNNQPQHF | TGCAGTGCGCCTACGGGCAGTAACAATCAGCCCCAGCATTTT
TRBJ1-2 | TRBV7-2 | once | NA | CASRQLTGLNYGYTF | TGTGCCAGCAGACAACTTACAGGGTTAAACTATGGCTACACCTTC
TRBJ1-5 | TRBV29-1 | many | TRBD1 | CSVGDRGRQPQHF | TGCAGCGTAGGCGACAGGGGACGTCAGCCCCAGCATTTT
TRBJ2-5 | TRBV10-3 | many | NA | CAISAAGSETQYF | TGTGCCATCAGTGCCGCCGGGAGCGAGACCCAGTACTTC
TRBJ1-1 | TRBV4-2 | few | TRBD1 | CASSQGEGVQGIEAFF | TGTGCCAGCAGCCAAGGGGAGGGAGTACAGGGGATTGAAGCTTTCTTT
TRBJ1-2 | TRBV7-2 | many | TRBD1 | CASSTFGDSYYGYTF | TGTGCCAGCAGCACATTTGGGGACAGCTATTATGGCTACACCTTC
TRBJ2-5 | TRBV19 | many | NA | CASSTYTLETQYF | TGTGCCAGTAGTACCTACACACTGGAGACCCAGTACTTC
TRBJ2-7 | TRBV10-3 | once | NA | CAISESPGPYEQYF | TGTGCCATCAGTGAGTCGCCGGGGCCATACGAGCAGTACTTC
TRBJ1-2 | TRBV20-1 | NA | NA | CSAGKGGSGTGDDGYTF | TGCAGTGCTGGGAAGGGAGGGTCGGGCACCGGGGACGATGGCTACACCTTC
TRBJ2-7 | TRBV3-1 | NA | NA | CASSQGGIEQYF | TGTGCCAGCAGCCAAGGCGGTATCGAGCAGTACTTC
TRBJ2-7 | TRBV10-2 | few | TRBD2 | CASSDSRGLAGRASSYEQYF | TGCGCCAGCAGTGACTCTCGGGGACTAGCGGGCCGTGCAAGCTCCTACGAGCAGTACTTC
TRBJ2-5 | TRBV20-1 | many | TRBD2 | CSARDLRTSGVQETQYF | TGCAGTGCTAGAGACCTGAGGACTAGCGGGGTTCAAGAGACCCAGTACTTC
TRBJ1-2 | TRBV4-1 | NA | NA | CVSSQAFRTASDGYTF | TGTGTCAGCAGCCAAGCGTTTAGGACGGCGAGCGACGGCTACACCTTC
TRBJ1-6 | TRBV20-1 | many | NA | CSARDRVAGNSPLHF | TGCAGTGCTAGAGATCGGGTTGCGGGGAATTCACCCCTCCACTTT